Shown below are 6 T cell receptor beta chains from a single sample sequenced in a study of T cells in Graves' hyperthyroidism and ophthalmopathy. Researchers took RNA transcripts and amplified the TCR beta CDR3 regions from them. The HTBI primer set was used in a first-round RT-PCR of the TCR CDR3. TCRdb fed the multiplex PCR reads into MiXCR, producing one record per CDR3 protein. The table shows about 570,000 distinct CDR3 sequences, with around 42% occurring only once. The sequenced sample consisted of peripheral blood or thyroid tissue (not recorded which). The receptors originated from an adult woman with Graves' disease, either hyperthyroidism or ophthalmopathy (not recorded which).

In this sample, this clonotype turned up a few times. This sequence joins TRBV3-1 and TRBJ1-3; 8 bases are a match to TRBD1. Germline V gene sequence: CDR1 LGHDT, CDR2 YNNKEL (reference sequence). The V gene end was trimmed by 4 bases and the J gene end by 4 bases; junction bases not matched to a gene: 3. The CDR3 is 14 amino acids. The DNA of the CDR3 is TGTGCCAGCAGCCCAGGGGGCCTGGGAAACACCATATATTTT. As protein: CASSPGGLGNTIYF.

This chain links TRBV2 with TRBJ1-1; D may be TRBD1 (5 bases). This CDR3 spans 12 amino acids. Germline V lookup: CDR1 SNHLY, CDR2 FYNNEI. The V end was cut by 6 bases, the J end by 5 bases, with 10 bases between. The CDR3 protein is CASSGGDTEAFF. The CDR3 region has the DNA TGTGCCAGCAGCGGGGGGGATACTGAAGCTTTCTTT.

This clonotype occurred a few times. The CDR3 region has the DNA TGTGCCACCAGTGATTTTTCGGCGGGCACCTACGAGCAGTACTTC. Translated: CATSDFSAGTYEQYF. This chain connects TRBV24-1 to TRBJ2-7; D possibly corresponds to TRBD2 (5 bases). V lost 1 base and J lost 2, with 11 bases in between. The CDR3 is made up of 15 amino acids. The V gene's germline CDR1 is KGHDR and CDR2 SFDVKD.

The chain joins TRBV20-1 to TRBJ1-2; D gene unclear. The germline V and J ends were trimmed by 0 bases and 8 bases, with 10 bases remaining between them. The CDR3 sequence is 12 residues long. Germline CDR1 reads DFQATT; CDR2 reads SNEGSKA (reference sequence). The DNA of the CDR3 is TGCAGTGCTAGAGAAGAGGGAGGCGGCTACACCTTC. Amino acid sequence: CSAREEGGGYTF.

This clonotype was observed a few times. In nucleotides, the CDR3 is TGTGCCAGCAGTTCTCCTAGCGGGCGCTTCTACGAGCAGTACTTC. It translates to CASSSPSGRFYEQYF. The gene calls are TRBV28 and TRBJ2-7; 8 bases are a match to TRBD2. CDR1 MDHEN and CDR2 SYDVKM come from the germline V gene. The CDR3 sequence is 15 residues long. V shed 4 bases and J 3 bases; nucleotides not matched to a gene: 8.

Concerning this clonotype itself: Mismatch with germline at one junction end may stem from a read error. V and J are TRBV7-2 and TRBJ1-3; D is undetermined. The CDR3 totals 15 residues. Germline CDR1 and CDR2: SGHTA and FQGNSA. The CDR3 nucleotides are TGTGCCGGCAGCCTAACAGCGGCTTCGTTGAACACCATATATTTT. Translation: CAGSLTAASLNTIYF.